Presented here are 5 T cell receptor beta chains from one specimen sequenced in a study of PD-L1 blockade in urothelial cancer. Sequenced by immunoSEQ multiplex PCR; TCRdb stores in-frame clones only, minus some. The table has roughly 100,000 clones, around 85% seen once. The sequencing used PBMCs, collected around atezolizumab (anti-PD-L1) treatment. The receptors were sampled from a man aged 45-60 years with urothelial cancer.

The gene calls are TRBV29-1 and TRBJ1-2, with TRBD1 matching 8 bases. With V trimmed by 6 bases and J by 7 bases, 4 bases remained unmatched. The CDR3 runs to 11 residues. Germline V lookup: CDR1 SQVTM, CDR2 ANQGSEA. The CDR3 DNA is TGCAGCGTCGGACAGGGCGGTGGCTACACCTTC. This gives the protein CSVGQGGGYTF.

This chain connects TRBV5-1 to TRBJ2-1; D possibly corresponds to TRBD1 (5 bases). There are 17 residues in the CDR3. Germline loops: CDR1 SGHRS, CDR2 YFSETQ. The V end lost 4 bases, the J end lost 7 bases, and 24 bases lay between the germline ends. CDR3: CASSGITRVTAENEQFF. In nucleotides, the CDR3 is TGCGCCAGCAGCGGGATAACCAGGGTGACCGCTGAGAATGAGCAGTTCTTC. Full variable domain (rest looked up from reference TRBV5-1 and TRBJ2-1): KAGVTQTPRYLIKTRGQQVTLSCSPISGHRSVSWYQQTPGQGLQFLFEYFSETQRNKGNFPGRFSGRQFSNSRSEMNVSTLELGDSALYLCASSGITRVTAENEQFFGPGTRLTVL.

The chain carries TRBV13 and TRBJ2-5; possibly TRBD1 for D (5 bases). There are 13 residues in the CDR3. The germline CDR1 and CDR2 sequences are PRHDT and FYEKMQ (reference sequence). The V end was cut by 3 bases, the J end by 5 bases, with 10 bases between. CDR3: CASSFRVRETQYF. For the CDR3, the DNA is TGTGCCAGCAGCTTCAGGGTTCGCGAGACCCAGTACTTC. The full variable domain, its missing parts supplied by reference TRBV13 and TRBJ2-5, is AAGVIQSPRHLIKEKRETATLKCYPIPRHDTVYWYQQGPGQDPQFLISFYEKMQSDKGSIPDRFSAQQFSDYHSELNMSSLELGDSALYFCASSFRVRETQYFGPGTRLLVL.

The chain recombines TRBV10-2 with TRBJ2-7, with D possibly matching TRBD2 (5 bases). The CDR3 has 12 amino acids. Germline V gene sequence: CDR1 WSHSY, CDR2 SAAADI. Trimming shortened V by 6 bases and J by 2 bases, and 8 bases separated the two germline ends. The CDR3 sequence: CASSPGAYEQYF. For the CDR3, the DNA is TGCGCCAGCAGCCCCGGGGCCTACGAGCAGTACTTC.

The chain links TRBV27 to TRBJ2-2; weak D call: TRBD2 (5 bases). Per germline, CDR1 MNHEY and CDR2 SMNVEV (reference sequence). Trimming stripped 5 bases from V and 7 bases from J, with 17 bases between. The CDR3 totals 15 residues. The CDR3 nucleotides read TGTGCCAGCAGTCCGGACTGGGCGACGGGCGGGGAGCTGTTTTTT. As protein: CASSPDWATGGELFF.